One sample yielded the 17 T cell receptor beta chains listed below, sequenced in a study of shared clonotypes between healthy human individuals. Sequencing was performed with immunoSEQ multiplex PCR; in TCRdb, only in-frame clones are kept and a portion is missing. The sample carries 2.5 million or so clones, around 90% recorded once. Sequenced input: naive CD4+ T cells sorted from blood. Noted subset: CD45RA+ positively selected. These receptors were collected from a man aged 18 to 35 in good health.

This clone was counted once. The chain joins TRBV5-1 to TRBJ2-7, with D perhaps matching TRBD1 (6 bases). CDR3 length: 15 amino acids. CDR1 and CDR2 (germline): SGHRS, YFSETQ. V dropped 6 bases and J dropped 1 base, with 17 bases sitting between them. The CDR3 region is CASTSIGQFSYEQYF. The DNA for the CDR3 is TGCGCCAGCACCTCCATTGGACAGTTTTCCTACGAGCAGTACTTC.

The chain recombines TRBV5-1 with TRBJ2-6; a weak D match, TRBD1 (6 bases). This CDR3 contains 15 residues. The germline V gene has CDR1 SGHRS and CDR2 YFSETQ. V was shortened by 3 bases and J by 2 bases, with 9 bases between the two germline ends. CDR3 amino acids: CASSSGTTGANVLTF. The DNA for the CDR3 is TGCGCCAGCAGCTCCGGGACAACTGGGGCCAACGTCCTGACTTTC. The whole variable domain, remainder taken from reference TRBV5-1 and TRBJ2-6, is KAGVTQTPRYLIKTRGQQVTLSCSPISGHRSVSWYQQTPGQGLQFLFEYFSETQRNKGNFPGRFSGRQFSNSRSEMNVSTLELGDSALYLCASSSGTTGANVLTFGAGSRLTVL.

This chain links TRBV5-6 with TRBJ1-3; D gene unclear. Germline CDR1 reads SGHDT; CDR2 reads YYEEEE. The germline V and J ends were trimmed by 1 base and 7 bases, with 9 bases remaining between them. This CDR3 region has 13 residues. CDR3 in DNA: TGTGCCAGCAGCTTGACATTGGGGAACACCATATATTTT. This translates into CASSLTLGNTIYF.

With respect to this clone: Other DNA sequences within the sample encode an identical CDR3. This chain joins TRBV5-1 and TRBJ2-3; TRBD2 aligns across 13 bases. Germline values: CDR1 SGHRS, CDR2 YFSETQ. The CDR3 spans 16 residues. V shed 4 bases, J shed 1 base, and the junction held 3 bases outside the gene matches. CDR3 DNA sequence: TGCGCCAGCAGCAAAGGACTAGCGGGGGGCACAGATACGCAGTATTTT. It encodes CASSKGLAGGTDTQYF. The whole variable domain, remainder taken from reference TRBV5-1 and TRBJ2-3, is KAGVTQTPRYLIKTRGQQVTLSCSPISGHRSVSWYQQTPGQGLQFLFEYFSETQRNKGNFPGRFSGRQFSNSRSEMNVSTLELGDSALYLCASSKGLAGGTDTQYFGPGTRLTVL.

This rearrangement joins TRBV4-1 to TRBJ2-7; D might be TRBD1 or TRBD2, each matching 5 bases. CDR1 MGHRA and CDR2 YSYEKL come from the germline V gene. Trimming took off 1 base at V and 2 bases at J, with 12 bases between the two ends. CDR3 length equals 15 residues. The CDR3 sequence is CASSQGVLGPYEQYF. In DNA, the CDR3 is TGCGCCAGCAGCCAAGGGGTGCTGGGACCCTACGAGCAGTACTTC.

This clone has just one count. The chain carries TRBV6-6 and TRBJ1-1, with 7 bases that match TRBD1. The V segment lost 6 bases and the J segment 2 bases; nucleotides outside the gene matches: 6. Germline-derived CDR1 and CDR2 are MNHNY and SVGAGI (reference sequence). The CDR3 totals 14 residues. CDR3 bases: TGTGCCAGCAGGGCAACAGGGGTAAACACTGAAGCTTTCTTT. Protein sequence: CASRATGVNTEAFF.

The rearrangement uses TRBV28 and TRBJ1-2; D unclear. V gave up 3 bases and J gave up 7 bases, with 15 bases separating them. The V gene's germline CDR1 is MDHEN and CDR2 SYDVKM. CDR3 length: 14 residues. CDR3 loop: CASSLRAFARGYTF. The CDR3 DNA reads TGTGCCAGCAGTTTGAGGGCATTTGCTCGTGGCTACACCTTC.

The chain employs TRBV7-9 and TRBJ2-5; D assignment may be TRBD1 or TRBD2 (5 bases each). Germline values: CDR1 SEHNR, CDR2 FQNEAQ (reference sequence). V was pared by 0 bases and J by 7 bases, with 15 bases between. The CDR3 consists of 15 residues. CDR3 sequence reads: CASSLAGVADRTQYF. CDR3 DNA: TGTGCCAGCAGCTTAGCGGGGGTAGCAGATCGGACCCAGTACTTC. Full variable domain (rest looked up from reference TRBV7-9 and TRBJ2-5): DTGVSQNPRHKITKRGQNVTFRCDPISEHNRLYWYRQTLGQGPEFLTYFQNEAQLEKSRLLSDRFSAERPKGSFSTLEIQRTEQGDSAMYLCASSLAGVADRTQYFGPGTRLLVL.

This chain connects TRBV25-1 to TRBJ1-6; a weak D match, TRBD1 (6 bases). Trimming took off 6 bases at V and 10 bases at J, with 16 bases between the two ends. CDR1 is MGHDK, CDR2 SYGVNS, per germline. The CDR3 totals 14 residues. The CDR3, as DNA: TGTGCCAGCAGAACCCGGGACAACGGCTCACCCCTCCACTTT. This gives the protein CASRTRDNGSPLHF.

The chain recombines TRBV11-3 with TRBJ2-3; 11 nucleotides match TRBD1. The length of the CDR3 is 16 residues. CDR1 and CDR2 from the germline V gene are SGHNT and YENEEA. Trimming cost V 5 bases and J 4 bases; bases outside gene matches: 8. This CDR3 reads CASSRRTGGASDTQYF. CDR3 DNA: TGTGCCAGCAGCCGTCGGACAGGGGGCGCATCAGATACGCAGTATTTT.

The J gene is TRBJ1-5, the V gene TRBV2; no reliable D call. CDR1 SNHLY and CDR2 FYNNEI come from the germline V gene. This CDR3 is 14 amino acids long. With 6 bases removed from V and 0 bases from J, the gap between germline ends came to 9 bases. CDR3 sequence (DNA): TGTGCCAGCAGACAGTTATCTAGCAATCAGCCCCAGCATTTT. Translated, it gives CASRQLSSNQPQHF.

This clone was seen only once. V gene TRBV30 combines with J gene TRBJ1-2; weak D call: TRBD1 (6 bases). The length of the CDR3 is 15 residues. V gave up 0 bases and J gave up 2 bases, with 13 bases separating them. Per germline, CDR1 GTSNPN and CDR2 SVGIG (reference sequence). CDR3 protein: CAWSVAGAWNYGYTF. In nucleotides, the CDR3 is TGTGCCTGGAGTGTAGCAGGGGCGTGGAACTATGGCTACACCTTC.

The chain couples TRBV2 to TRBJ1-1; possible D gene TRBD1, 5 bases. Germline CDR1 is SNHLY and CDR2 is FYNNEI. This CDR3 has 15 residues. V shed 7 bases and J shed 0 bases, with 15 bases lying between them. CDR3 in DNA: TGTGCCAGCACCTATGAGGCACAGGTGAACACTGAAGCTTTCTTT. Its translation: CASTYEAQVNTEAFF.

The V gene is TRBV5-4, the J gene TRBJ1-1, with 12 positions matching TRBD1. Germline V gene lookup returns CDR1 SGHNT and CDR2 YYREEE (reference sequence). Losses at the gene ends were 3 bases for V and 4 bases for J; bases not matched to a gene: 7. The CDR3 has 16 residues. The CDR3 is CASSWGDRGRFTEAFF. The CDR3 bases are TGTGCCAGCAGCTGGGGGGACAGGGGGCGCTTCACTGAAGCTTTCTTT. The whole variable domain, remainder taken from reference TRBV5-4 and TRBJ1-1, is ETGVTQSPTHLIKTRGQQVTLRCSSQSGHNTVSWYQQALGQGPQFIFQYYREEENGRGNFPPRFSGLQFPNYSSELNVNALELDDSALYLCASSWGDRGRFTEAFFGQGTRLTVV.

The genes are TRBV4-3 and TRBJ2-2; D gene uncertain. From germline, CDR1 is LGHNA and CDR2 YSLEER. The CDR3 sequence is 14 residues long. Trimming took off 3 bases at V and 10 bases at J, with 15 bases between the two ends. The DNA for the CDR3 is TGCGCCAGCAGCCATTACACGGGCGACGCGGAGCTGTTTTTT. It specifies CASSHYTGDAELFF.

The genes are TRBV5-1 and TRBJ2-3; TRBD1 matches 10 bases. There are 16 residues in the CDR3. The V gene end was trimmed by 4 bases and the J gene end by 4 bases; junction bases not matched to a gene: 9. Germline V CDR1 and CDR2: SGHRS, YFSETQ. The CDR3 nucleotides are TGCGCCAGCAGCCACAAGACAGGGGGCGACGCAGATACGCAGTATTTT. This codes for CASSHKTGGDADTQYF.

This chain's CDR3 is CAWSPGQKSTDTQYF. CDR3 DNA sequence: TGTGCCTGGAGCCCAGGACAGAAGAGCACAGATACGCAGTATTTT. V is TRBV30 and J is TRBJ2-3; D may be TRBD1 (6 bases). CDR1 and CDR2 (germline): GTSNPN, SVGIG (reference sequence). CDR3 size: 15 residues. The germline V and J ends were trimmed by 3 bases and 0 bases, with 13 bases remaining between them.